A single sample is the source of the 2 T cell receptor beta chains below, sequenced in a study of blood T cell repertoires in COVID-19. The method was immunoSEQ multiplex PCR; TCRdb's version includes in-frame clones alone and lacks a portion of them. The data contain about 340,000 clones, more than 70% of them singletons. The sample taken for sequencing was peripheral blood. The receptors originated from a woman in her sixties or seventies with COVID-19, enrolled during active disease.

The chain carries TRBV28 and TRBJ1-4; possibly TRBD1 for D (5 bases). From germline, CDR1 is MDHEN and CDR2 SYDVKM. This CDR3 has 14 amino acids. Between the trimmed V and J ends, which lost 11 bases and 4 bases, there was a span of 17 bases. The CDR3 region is CASGGGFNNEKLFF. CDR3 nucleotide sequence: TGTGCCTCCGGGGGGGGTTTTAATAATGAAAAACTGTTTTTT.

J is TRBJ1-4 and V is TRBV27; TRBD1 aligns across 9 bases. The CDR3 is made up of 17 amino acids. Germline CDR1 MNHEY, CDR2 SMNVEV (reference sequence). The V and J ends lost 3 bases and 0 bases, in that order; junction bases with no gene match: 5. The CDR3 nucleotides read TGTGCCAGCAGTTTTAGGGGACAGGGTGCAACTAATGAAAAACTGTTTTTT. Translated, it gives CASSFRGQGATNEKLFF.